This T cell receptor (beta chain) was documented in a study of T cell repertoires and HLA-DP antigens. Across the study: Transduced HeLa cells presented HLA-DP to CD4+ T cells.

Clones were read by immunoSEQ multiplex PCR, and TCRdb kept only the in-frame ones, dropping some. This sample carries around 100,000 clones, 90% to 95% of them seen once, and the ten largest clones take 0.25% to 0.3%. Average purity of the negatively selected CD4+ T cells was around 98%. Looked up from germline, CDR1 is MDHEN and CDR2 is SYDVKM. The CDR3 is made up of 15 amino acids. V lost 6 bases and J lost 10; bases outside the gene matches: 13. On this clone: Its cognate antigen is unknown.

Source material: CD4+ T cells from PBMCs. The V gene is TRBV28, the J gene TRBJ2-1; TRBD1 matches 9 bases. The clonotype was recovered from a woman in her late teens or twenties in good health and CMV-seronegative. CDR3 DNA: TGTGCCAGCAGCTTTACAGGGGGCACTTTTAGAGAGCAGTTCTTC. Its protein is CASSFTGGTFREQFF.